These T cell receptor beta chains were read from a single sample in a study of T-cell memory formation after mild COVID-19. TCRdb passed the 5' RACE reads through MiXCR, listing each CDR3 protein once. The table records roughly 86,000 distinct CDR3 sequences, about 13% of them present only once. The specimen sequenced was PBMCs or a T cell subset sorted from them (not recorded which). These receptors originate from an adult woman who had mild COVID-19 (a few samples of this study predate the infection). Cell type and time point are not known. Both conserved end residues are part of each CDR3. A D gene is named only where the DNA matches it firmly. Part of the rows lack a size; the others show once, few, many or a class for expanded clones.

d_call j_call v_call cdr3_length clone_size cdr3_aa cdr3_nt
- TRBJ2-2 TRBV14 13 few CASSLGRAGELFF TGTGCCAGCAGCCTCGGACGGGCCGGGGAGCTGTTTTTT
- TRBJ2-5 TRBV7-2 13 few CAGVLTYQETQYF TGTGCCGGGGTGTTGACGTACCAAGAGACCCAGTACTTC
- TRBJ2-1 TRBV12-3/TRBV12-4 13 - CASKIKGVGEQFF TGTGCCAGCAAGATTAAGGGAGTCGGTGAGCAGTTCTTC
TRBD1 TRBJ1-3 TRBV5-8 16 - CASSPGTARSGNTIYF TGTGCCAGCAGCCCCGGGACAGCCCGCTCTGGAAACACCATATATTTT
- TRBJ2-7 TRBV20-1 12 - CSARVSEYEQYF TGCAGTGCTAGAGTGAGCGAGTACGAGCAGTACTTC
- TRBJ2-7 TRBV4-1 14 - CASSQGVNTYEQYF TGCGCCAGCAGCCAAGGTGTGAATACCTACGAGCAGTACTTC
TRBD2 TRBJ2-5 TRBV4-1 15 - CASSQGSGGQETQYF TGCGCCAGCAGCCAAGGGAGCGGGGGACAAGAGACCCAGTACTTC
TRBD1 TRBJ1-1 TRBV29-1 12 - CSAGTEWTEAFF TGCAGCGCCGGGACAGAGTGGACTGAAGCTTTCTTT
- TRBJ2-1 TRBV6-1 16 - CASSEARQGTNNEQFF TGTGCCAGCAGTGAAGCAAGGCAGGGAACAAACAATGAGCAGTTCTTC
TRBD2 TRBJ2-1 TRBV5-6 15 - CASSWTSGSSYEQFF TGTGCCAGCAGTTGGACTAGCGGGAGTTCGTATGAGCAGTTCTTC
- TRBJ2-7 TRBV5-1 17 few CASSLAVRGRGVYEQYF TGCGCCAGCAGCTTGGCCGTGCGGGGCAGAGGGGTCTACGAGCAGTACTTC
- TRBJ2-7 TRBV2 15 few CASSEAPTDSYEQYF TGTGCCAGCAGTGAAGCCCCGACGGATTCCTACGAGCAGTACTTC
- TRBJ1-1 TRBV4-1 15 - CASSHASLLNTEAFF TGCGCCAGCAGCCACGCAAGCCTTTTGAACACTGAAGCTTTCTTT
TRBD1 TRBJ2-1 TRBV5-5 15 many CASSLAGGAYNEQFF TGTGCCAGCAGCTTGGCAGGGGGCGCGTACAATGAGCAGTTCTTC
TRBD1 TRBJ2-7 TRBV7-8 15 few CASSLDTGAFYEQYF TGTGCCAGCAGCTTAGACACAGGGGCCTTCTACGAGCAGTACTTC
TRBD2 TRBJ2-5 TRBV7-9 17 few CASSLRLAGKGQETQYF TGTGCCAGCAGCTTACGACTAGCGGGAAAAGGGCAAGAGACCCAGTACTTC